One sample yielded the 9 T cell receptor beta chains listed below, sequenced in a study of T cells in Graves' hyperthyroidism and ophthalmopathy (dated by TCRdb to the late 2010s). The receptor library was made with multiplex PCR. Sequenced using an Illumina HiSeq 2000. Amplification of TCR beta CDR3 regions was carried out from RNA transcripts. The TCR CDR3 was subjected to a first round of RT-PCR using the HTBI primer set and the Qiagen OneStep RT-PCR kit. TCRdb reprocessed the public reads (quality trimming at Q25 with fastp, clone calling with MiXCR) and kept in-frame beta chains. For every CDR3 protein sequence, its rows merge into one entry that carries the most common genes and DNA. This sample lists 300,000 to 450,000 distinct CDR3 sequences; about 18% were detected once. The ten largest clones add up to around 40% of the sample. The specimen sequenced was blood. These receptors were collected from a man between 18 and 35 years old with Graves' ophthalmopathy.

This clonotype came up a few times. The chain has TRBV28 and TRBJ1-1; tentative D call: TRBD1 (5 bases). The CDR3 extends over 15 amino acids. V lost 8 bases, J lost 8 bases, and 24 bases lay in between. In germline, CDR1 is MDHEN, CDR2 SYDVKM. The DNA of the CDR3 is TGTGCCAGCCATCGGGCCGGGACCGCCGGGTGGGAAGCTTTCTTT. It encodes CASHRAGTAGWEAFF.

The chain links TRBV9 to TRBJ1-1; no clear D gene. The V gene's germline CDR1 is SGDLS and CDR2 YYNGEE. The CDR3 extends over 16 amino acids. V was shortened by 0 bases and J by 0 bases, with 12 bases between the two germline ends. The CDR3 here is CASSVGNVPMNTEAFF. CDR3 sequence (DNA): TGTGCCAGCAGCGTAGGAAACGTTCCGATGAACACTGAAGCTTTCTTT.

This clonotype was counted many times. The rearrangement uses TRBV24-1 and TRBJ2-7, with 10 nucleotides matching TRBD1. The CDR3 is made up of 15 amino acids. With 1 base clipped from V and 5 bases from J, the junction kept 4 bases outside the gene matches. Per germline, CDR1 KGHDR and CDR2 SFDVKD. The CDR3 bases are TGTGCCACCAGTGATTTCGGACAGGGGGTGGACGAGCAGTACTTC. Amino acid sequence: CATSDFGQGVDEQYF.

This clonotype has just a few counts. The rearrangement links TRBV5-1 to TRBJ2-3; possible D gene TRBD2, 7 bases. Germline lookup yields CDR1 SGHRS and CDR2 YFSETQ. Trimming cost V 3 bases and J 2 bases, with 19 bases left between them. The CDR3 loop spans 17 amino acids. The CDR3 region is CASSWSRGGGATDTQYF. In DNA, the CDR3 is TGCGCCAGCAGCTGGAGCAGGGGCGGGGGTGCCACAGATACGCAGTATTTT.

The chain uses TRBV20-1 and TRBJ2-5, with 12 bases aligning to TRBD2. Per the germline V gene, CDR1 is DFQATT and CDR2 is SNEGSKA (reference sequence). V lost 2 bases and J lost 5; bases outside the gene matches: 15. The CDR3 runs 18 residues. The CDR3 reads CSARRGLAGGPMEETQYF. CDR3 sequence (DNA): TGCAGTGCTAGAAGGGGGCTAGCGGGGGGGCCCATGGAGGAGACCCAGTACTTC.

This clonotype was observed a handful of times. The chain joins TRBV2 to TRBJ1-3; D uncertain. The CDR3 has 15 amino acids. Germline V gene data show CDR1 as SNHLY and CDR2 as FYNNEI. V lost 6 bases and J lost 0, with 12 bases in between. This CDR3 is CASRVEGNSGNTIYF. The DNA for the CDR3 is TGTGCCAGCAGAGTAGAAGGGAACTCTGGAAACACCATATATTTT.

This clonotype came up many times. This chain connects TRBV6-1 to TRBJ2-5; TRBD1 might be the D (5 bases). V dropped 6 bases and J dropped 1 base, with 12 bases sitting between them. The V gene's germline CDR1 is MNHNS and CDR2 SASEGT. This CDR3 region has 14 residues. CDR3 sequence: CASRLTVIQETQYF. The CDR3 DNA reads TGTGCCAGCAGATTGACAGTAATCCAAGAGACCCAGTACTTC.

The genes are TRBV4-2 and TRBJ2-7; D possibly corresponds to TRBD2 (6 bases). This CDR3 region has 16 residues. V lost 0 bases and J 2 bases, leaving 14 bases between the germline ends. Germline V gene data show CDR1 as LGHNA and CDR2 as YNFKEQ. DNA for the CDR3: TGTGCCAGCAGCCAAGAGGAGGGACTCACAGCCTACGAGCAGTACTTC. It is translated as CASSQEEGLTAYEQYF.

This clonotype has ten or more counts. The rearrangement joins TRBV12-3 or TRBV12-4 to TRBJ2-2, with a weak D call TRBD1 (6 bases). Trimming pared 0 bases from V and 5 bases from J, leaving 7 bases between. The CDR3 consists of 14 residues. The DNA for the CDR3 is TGTGCCAGCAGTTTAGCGGACAGAACCGGGGAGCTGTTTTTT. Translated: CASSLADRTGELFF.